This TCR beta chain comes out of a study of T cells after yellow fever vaccination. General observations from the study: The secondary response peaked faster, at day 5 versus 15, but was weaker. FACS-sorted repertoires might harbor abundant contaminating clonotypes from the bulk population.

V gave up 1 base and J gave up 0 bases, with 21 bases separating them. CDR3 length equals 19 residues. Germline-derived CDR1 and CDR2 are LNHNV and YYDKDF (reference sequence). This clonotype came up a few times. The antigen is unknown. TCRdb re-called the 5' RACE reads through MiXCR, storing one row per CDR3 protein. The data contain approximately 300,000 distinct CDR3 sequences, around 11% of them singletons. The sequencing here drew on CD4+ T cells sorted from PBMCs, taken 45 days after the yellow fever booster vaccination. The chain uses TRBV15 and TRBJ1-2; D may be TRBD1 (6 bases). This clonotype originated in a man aged 18 to 35 who received the YFV17D yellow fever vaccine. CDR3 protein: CATSRVLMPGGLTNYGYTF. Written as DNA, the CDR3 is TGTGCCACCAGCAGAGTACTAATGCCGGGGGGCCTTACTAACTATGGCTACACCTTC.